Sequencing of this T cell receptor beta chain was carried out in a study of tumor-infiltrating lymphocytes in primary liver carcinoma. From around 0.5 ug of total RNA, TCR beta-specific cDNA was reverse-transcribed using a constant-region primer. Sequencing libraries for TCR beta derived from three nested multiplex PCR rounds that used slightly modified ARM-PCR. The first two PCR rounds used TRBV1-TRBV30 primers with a Cbeta primer, roughly 10 cycles each. A single record per CDR3 protein comes from TCRdb applying MiXCR to the multiplex PCR reads. The data hold about 310,000 distinct CDR3 sequences, with around three fifths observed a single time. Unsorted whole blood supplied the RNA, and germline DNA was extracted too. V lost 4 bases to trimming and J lost 9 bases, with 13 bases between them. The CDR3 length is 13 residues. CDR1 and CDR2 (germline): MDHEN, SYDVKM.

The sequenced sample consisted of peripheral blood. The receptor comes from a man in his forties with primary liver carcinoma and hepatitis B virus infection. The chain carries TRBV28 and TRBJ2-1; D is tentatively TRBD1 or TRBD2 (5 bases each). CDR3 loop: CASSSGTASEQFF. CDR3 coding DNA: TGTGCCAGCAGTTCTGGGACGGCGAGTGAGCAGTTCTTC. Variable domain in full (rest from reference TRBV28 and TRBJ2-1): DVKVTQSSRYLVKRTGEKVFLECVQDMDHENMFWYRQDPGLGLRLIYFSYDVKMKEKGDIPEGYSVSREKKERFSLILESASTNQTSMYLCASSSGTASEQFFGPGTRLTVL.